This T cell receptor (beta chain) was captured by sequencing in a study of T cell responses to AZD1222 COVID-19 vaccine. Concerning this clone itself: Its antigen is unknown.

Produced via immunoSEQ multiplex PCR; TCRdb's table is partial and in-frame only. The sample records approximately 180,000 clones, roughly 88% being singletons. Findings and caveats of the study: White British people made up most donors, females outnumbered males, and clonal diversity was possibly underestimated.

V shed 3 bases and J shed 4 bases, with 12 bases lying between them. Germline V gene data show CDR1 as MDHEN and CDR2 as SYDVKM. The CDR3 totals 14 residues. The chain links TRBV28 to TRBJ1-1, with D unclear. The clonotype originates from an adult in good health. The sample here was peripheral blood, taken on day 0 of AZD1222 vaccination. In DNA, the CDR3 is TGTGCCAGCAGTTTGGAATACGCGATCACTGAAGCTTTCTTT. This gives the protein CASSLEYAITEAFF.